This T cell receptor beta chain is from a study of monozygotic twins with cystic fibrosis. The table came from immunoSEQ multiplex PCR; TCRdb's copy has only in-frame clones and leaves some out. The sample holds about 20,000 clones, approximately 96% seen once. The CDR3 spans 13 residues. Germline V gene lookup returns CDR1 SGHTA and CDR2 FQGNSA. Trimming removed 4 bases from V and 2 bases from J, with 9 bases in between. The V and J genes are TRBV7-2 and TRBJ2-7; TRBD1 might be the D (6 bases). The sequence came from a woman between 25 and 40 years old with cystic fibrosis. Sequencing input: blood. CDR3 coding DNA: TGTGCCAGCAGCTCTACAGGGCCCTACGAGCAGTACTTC. Its translation: CASSSTGPYEQYF. The full variable domain, completed using reference TRBV7-2 and TRBJ2-7, is GAGVSQSPSNKVTEKGKDVELRCDPISGHTALYWYRQSLGQGLEFLIYFQGNSAPDKSGLPSDRFSAERTGGSVSTLTIQRTQQEDSAVYLCASSSTGPYEQYFGPGTRLTVT.